This T cell receptor (beta chain) was observed in a study of cytomegalovirus exposure and HLA in healthy donors. Study results and limitations: Indistinguishable V segments such as TRBV6-2 and TRBV6-3 were excluded. Apparent HLA restriction characterized most CMV-associated TCR beta chains in a later analysis. No immune exposure information besides CMV serostatus was available.

The PCR ran on 60 Vbeta and 13 Jbeta primers. The table came from immunoSEQ multiplex PCR; TCRdb's copy has only in-frame clones and leaves some out. Of 100,000 to 150,000 clones listed, around four fifths are singletons. From its first to its last residue, the CDR3 has 14 amino acids. Germline loops: CDR1 SGDLS, CDR2 YYNGEE. Worth noting for this clone: Its cognate antigen is unknown. The DNA is left out, because the CDR3 cannot be placed on it with certainty; the CDR3 is given as TCRdb lists it.

The clonotype comes from a woman between 40 and 50 years old in good health and CMV-seropositive. The J gene is TRBJ2-1, the V gene TRBV9; the D call of TRBD1 is as the table states it, not checked on the DNA. The sequenced material came from PBMCs. CDR3 sequence reads: CASSVGTGIAPPFF.